The sequence of this TCR beta chain was determined in a study of blood T cell repertoires in COVID-19. At the level of the study: Both acute and convalescent COVID-19 samples were obtained from the United States, Italy and Spain. Nucleic acid was either cDNA or gDNA, and it came from T cells, B-cell-depleted T cells, or PBMCs.

Methods used by the authors: Reference gene primers were amplified, and this amplification served to estimate nucleated cell counts. Measured with immunoSEQ multiplex PCR; TCRdb has only the in-frame clones, and not every one. V and J calls and clone size come straight from that table; D and trimming were deduced from the DNA. Found here are around 170,000 clones, roughly 75% of them singletons; the top ten hold 5% to 8.5%. Trimming cost V 6 bases and J 7 bases; bases outside gene matches: 7. Per the germline V gene, CDR1 is MNHEY and CDR2 is SVGAGI. The CDR3 is 15 residues long. The receptor comes from a man between 70 and 80 years old with active or convalescent COVID-19. The J gene is TRBJ2-2, the V gene TRBV6-5; 11 nucleotides line up with TRBD1. The sequenced sample was peripheral blood. The CDR3 region has the DNA TGTGCCAGCAGAAGGACAGGGGGCGATGACGGGGAGCTGTTTTTT. It specifies CASRRTGGDDGELFF.